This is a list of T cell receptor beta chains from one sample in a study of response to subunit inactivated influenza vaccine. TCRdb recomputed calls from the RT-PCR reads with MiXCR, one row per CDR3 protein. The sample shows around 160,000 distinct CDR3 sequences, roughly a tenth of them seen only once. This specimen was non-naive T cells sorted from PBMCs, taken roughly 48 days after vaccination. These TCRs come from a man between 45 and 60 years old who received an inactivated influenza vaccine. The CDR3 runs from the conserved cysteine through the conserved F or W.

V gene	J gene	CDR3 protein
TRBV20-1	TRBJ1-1	CSAFTMNTEAFF
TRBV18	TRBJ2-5	CASSLGLAGTQWETQYF
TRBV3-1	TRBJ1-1	CASSMYRGGEAFF
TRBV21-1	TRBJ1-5	CASSKCGDRVRYQPQHF
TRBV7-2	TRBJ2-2	CASSLAGTSGHTGELFF
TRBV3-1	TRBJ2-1	CASSQGTSGLNEQFF
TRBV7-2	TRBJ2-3	CASNRPGHTTDTQYF
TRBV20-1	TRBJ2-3	CSAAGTSGSVADTQYF
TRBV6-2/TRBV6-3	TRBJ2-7	CASSYETYEQYF
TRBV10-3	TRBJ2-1	CAISASLTESPPFF
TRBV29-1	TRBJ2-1	CSVERAPWDEQFF
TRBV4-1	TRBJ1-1	CASSRVQGRVTEAFF
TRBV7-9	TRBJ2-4	CASSPRLAGGRGSIQYF
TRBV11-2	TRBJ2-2	CASSTRTSGGALGGELFF
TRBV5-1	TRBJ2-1	CASSNAGTGGWDEQFF
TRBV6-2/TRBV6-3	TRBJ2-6	CASTPRDRGPGANVLTF
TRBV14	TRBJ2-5	CASSQDPPGGRWETQYF
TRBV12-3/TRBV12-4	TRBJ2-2	CASGTVGAPLGTGELFF
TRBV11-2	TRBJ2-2	CASSPGTGTNTGELFF
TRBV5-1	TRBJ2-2	CASSLTTGLAVNTGELFF
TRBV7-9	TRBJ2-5	CASSPRTGQTQYF
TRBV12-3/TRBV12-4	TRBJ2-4	CASSLLYGGAKNIQYF
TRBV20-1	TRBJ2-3	CSASSQTPLAGGSTDTQYF
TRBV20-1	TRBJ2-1	CSASRGGGYNEQFF
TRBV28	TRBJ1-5	CASRGSNQPQHF
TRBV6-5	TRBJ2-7	CASSYSIVRGTYEQYF
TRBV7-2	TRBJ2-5	CASSLAGGYQETQYF
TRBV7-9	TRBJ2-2	CASSGGQGAIGELFF
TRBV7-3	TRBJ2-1	CASSLSSDNEQFF
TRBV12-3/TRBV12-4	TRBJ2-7	CASSLTRGQSSYEQYF
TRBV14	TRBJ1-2	CASSQESSYGYTF
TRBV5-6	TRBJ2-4	CASSSTEASWYF
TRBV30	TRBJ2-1	CAWSRDYTYNEQFF
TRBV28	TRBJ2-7	CASKTSRQGREQYF
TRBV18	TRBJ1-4	CASSQEEKLFF
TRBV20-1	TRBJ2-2	CSAPNYRGNGELFF
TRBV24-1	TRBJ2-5	CATSDADRGETQYF
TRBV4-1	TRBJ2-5	CASSQGVYNRGLETQYF
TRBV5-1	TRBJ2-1	CASSSRTQYNEQFF
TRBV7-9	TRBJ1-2	CASSLTLGIYGYTF
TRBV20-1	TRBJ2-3	CSAQDRGHTDTQYF
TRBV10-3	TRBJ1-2	CAISVRGDYGYTF
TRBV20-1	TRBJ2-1	CSARGFRPAVAGAYNEQFF
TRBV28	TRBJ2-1	CASSKDRGGLYEQFF
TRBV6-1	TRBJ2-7	CASSRLTSGGTPYEQYF
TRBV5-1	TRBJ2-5	CASSRTMGETQYF
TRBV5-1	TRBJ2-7	CASSSLGTVSYEQYF
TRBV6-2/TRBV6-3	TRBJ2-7	CASTDPREGGEQYF
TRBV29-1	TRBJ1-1	CSVSGFNNEAFF
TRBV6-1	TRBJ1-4	CASSAGSSTNEKLFF
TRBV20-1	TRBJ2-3	CSATKPPATTDTQYF
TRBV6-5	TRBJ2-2	CASSYAGQWGPNTGELFF
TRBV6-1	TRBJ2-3	CASSEDGRSTDTQYF
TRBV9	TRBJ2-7	CASKERHYEQYF
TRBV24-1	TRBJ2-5	CATSEGGQGSETQYF
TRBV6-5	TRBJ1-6	CASSYSGINSPLHF
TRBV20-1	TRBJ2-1	CSARPGTAGRNEQFF